The 5 T cell receptor beta chains below were found in one sample sequenced in a study of blood T cell repertoires in COVID-19. Assay used: immunoSEQ multiplex PCR; TCRdb lists only in-frame clones, some missing. Here the sample spans around 190,000 clones, 76% being singletons. Sequenced input: peripheral blood. Receptors were obtained from a woman aged 50 to 60 with active or convalescent COVID-19.

The chain links TRBV19 to TRBJ1-5, with D unclear. V gave up 1 base and J gave up 6 bases, with 4 bases separating them. This CDR3 comprises 12 residues. Germline V gene lookup returns CDR1 LNHDA and CDR2 SQIVND (reference sequence). DNA for the CDR3: TGTGCCAGTAGTATAGCGGGTCAGCCCCAGCATTTT. Translation gives CASSIAGQPQHF.

The CDR3, as DNA: TGCAGTGCTAGTTCCGGGGCGGGGGCAGATACGCAGTATTTT. Its translation is CSASSGAGADTQYF. The chain links TRBV20-1 to TRBJ2-3, with 7 bases fitting TRBD2. CDR1 and CDR2 from the germline V gene are DFQATT and SNEGSKA (reference sequence). There are 14 residues in the CDR3. V shed 3 bases and J 4 bases; nucleotides not matched to a gene: 7.

The gene calls are TRBV6-1 and TRBJ1-4; 7 positions match TRBD1. The CDR3 runs to 17 residues. V lost 1 base to trimming and J lost 0 bases; unmatched junction nucleotides: 5. Germline V CDR1 and CDR2: MNHNS, SASEGT. The chain's CDR3 is CASSEVRGLSTNEKLFF. CDR3 DNA sequence: TGTGCCAGCAGTGAAGTGAGGGGGCTGTCAACTAATGAAAAACTGTTTTTT.

The table lists this clone with a few counts. As DNA, the CDR3 is TGTGCCAGCAGCCCCTGGGGACAGGGGGCCGCCGGGGAGCTGTTTTTT. It encodes CASSPWGQGAAGELFF. This sequence joins TRBV11-1 and TRBJ2-2, with TRBD1 identical over 12 bases. This CDR3 has 16 residues. Unmatched junction bases numbered 7, after V lost 5 bases and J lost 6 bases. CDR1 and CDR2 from the germline V gene are SGHAT and FQDESV (reference sequence).

The J gene is TRBJ2-1, the V gene TRBV7-9; 12 positions match TRBD2. The CDR3 contains 16 residues. CDR1 is SEHNR and CDR2 is FQNEAQ in the germline V gene (reference sequence). J lost 9 bases, V lost 4 bases, and 10 bases had no gene match. CDR3 sequence (DNA): TGTGCCAGCAGCTACCTGACTAGCGGGGGCCCCCGTGAGCAGTTCTTC. Amino acid sequence: CASSYLTSGGPREQFF.